This TCR beta chain was found in a study of T cell changes during pregnancy in multiple sclerosis. Assay used: immunoSEQ multiplex PCR; TCRdb lists only in-frame clones, some missing. Among approximately 53,000 clones listed, 80% to 95% were seen once. Germline V gene lookup returns CDR1 DFQATT and CDR2 SNEGSKA (reference sequence). V lost 5 bases and J lost 5, with 10 bases in between. CDR3 length equals 11 residues. The gene calls are TRBV20-1 and TRBJ2-7; D may be TRBD1 (5 bases). The receptor's source is a female donor in good health, enrolled as a control in a pregnancy study. Sequences were derived from CD4+ T cells from peripheral blood mononuclear cells, sampled after pregnancy. The CDR3 nucleotides are TGCAGTGCTGCACAAGGGGACGAGCAGTACTTC. This gives the protein CSAAQGDEQYF.